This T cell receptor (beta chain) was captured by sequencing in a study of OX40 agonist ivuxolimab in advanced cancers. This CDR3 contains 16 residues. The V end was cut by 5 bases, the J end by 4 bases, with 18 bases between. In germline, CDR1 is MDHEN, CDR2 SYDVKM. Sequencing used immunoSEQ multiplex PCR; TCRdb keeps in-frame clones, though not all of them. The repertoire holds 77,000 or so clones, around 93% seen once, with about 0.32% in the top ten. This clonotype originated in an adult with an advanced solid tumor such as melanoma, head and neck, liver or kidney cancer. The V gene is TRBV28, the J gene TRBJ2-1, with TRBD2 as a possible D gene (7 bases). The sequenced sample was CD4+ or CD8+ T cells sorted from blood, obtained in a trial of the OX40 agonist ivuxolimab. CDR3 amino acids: CASSTPGGIFYNEQFF. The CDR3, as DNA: TGTGCCAGCAGTACCCCGGGGGGCATATTTTACAATGAGCAGTTCTTC.